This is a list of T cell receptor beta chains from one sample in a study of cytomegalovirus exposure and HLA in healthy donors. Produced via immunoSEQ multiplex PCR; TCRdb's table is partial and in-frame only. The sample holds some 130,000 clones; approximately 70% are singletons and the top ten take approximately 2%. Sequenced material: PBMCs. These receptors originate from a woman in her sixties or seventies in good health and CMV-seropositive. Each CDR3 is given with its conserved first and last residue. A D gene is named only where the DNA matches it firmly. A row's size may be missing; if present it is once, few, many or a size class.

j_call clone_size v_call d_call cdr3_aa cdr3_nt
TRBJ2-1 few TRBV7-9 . CASSSTGLDIDEQFF TGTGCCAGCAGCTCTACAGGGTTAGATATCGATGAGCAGTTCTTC
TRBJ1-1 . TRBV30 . CACHPRGGMNTEAFF TGTGCCTGTCACCCGAGAGGGGGAATGAACACTGAAGCTTTCTTT
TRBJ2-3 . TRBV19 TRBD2 CASSIAPSGYPQYF TGTGCCAGTAGTATAGCCCCTAGCGGGTATCCGCAGTATTTT
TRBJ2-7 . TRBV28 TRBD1 CASSASGQGGSYEQYF TGTGCCAGCAGCGCATCGGGACAGGGCGGGTCCTACGAGCAGTACTTC
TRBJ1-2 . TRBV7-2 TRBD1 CASSSGTENYGYTF TGTGCCAGCAGCTCCGGGACAGAGAACTATGGCTACACCTTC
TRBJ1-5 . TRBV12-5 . CASSYSNQPQHF TGTGCTAGCTCGTATAGCAATCAGCCCCAGCATTTT
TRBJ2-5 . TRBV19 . CASQLGETQYF TGTGCCAGCCAACTCGGGGAGACCCAGTACTTC
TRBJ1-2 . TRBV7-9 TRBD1 CASSTGQGAVYGYTF TGTGCCAGCAGCACGGGACAGGGGGCGGTCTATGGCTACACCTTC
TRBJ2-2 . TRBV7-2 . CASSLGFGGELFF TGTGCCAGCAGCCTCGGCTTCGGGGGGGAGCTGTTTTTT
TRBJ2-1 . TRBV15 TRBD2 CATSFQAGGAGEQFF TGTGCCACCAGCTTTCAGGCGGGGGGCGCCGGTGAGCAGTTCTTC
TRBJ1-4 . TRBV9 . CASTAGGTNEKLFF TGTGCCAGCACTGCGGGGGGAACTAATGAAAAACTGTTTTTT
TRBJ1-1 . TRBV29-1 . CSHTFGRPGSEAFF TGCAGCCACACTTTTGGGAGACCAGGTAGTGAAGCTTTCTTT
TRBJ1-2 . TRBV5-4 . CASSLEPGRGAIVGYTF TGTGCCAGCAGCTTGGAACCCGGACGGGGGGCTATAGTTGGCTACACCTTC
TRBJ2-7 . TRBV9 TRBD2 CASSVKALADTYEQYF TGTGCCAGCAGCGTCAAAGCACTAGCGGACACCTACGAGCAGTACTTC
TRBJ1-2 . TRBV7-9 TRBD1 CASTPHAQGEGGYTF TGTGCCAGCACCCCCCATGCACAGGGGGAGGGTGGCTACACCTTC
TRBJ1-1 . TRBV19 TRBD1 CASSPDRGQMNTEAFF TGTGCCAGTAGTCCGGACAGGGGGCAAATGAACACTGAAGCTTTCTTT
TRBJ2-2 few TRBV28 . CASRGTTSNTGELFF TGTGCCAGCAGGGGGACAACCTCGAACACCGGGGAGCTGTTTTTT
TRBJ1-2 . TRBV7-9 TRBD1 CASSLALGQGDGYTF TGTGCCAGCAGCTTAGCCTTGGGACAGGGAGATGGCTACACCTTC
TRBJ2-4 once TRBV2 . CASSESGVRAKNIQYF TGTGCCAGCAGTGAATCCGGGGTAAGGGCCAAAAACATTCAGTACTTC
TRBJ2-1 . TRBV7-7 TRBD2 CASSSGLTGVGSEQFF TGTGCCAGCAGCTCGGGACTAACGGGAGTAGGGAGTGAGCAGTTCTTC
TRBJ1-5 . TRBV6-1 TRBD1 CASSVPGQTYQPQHF TGTGCCAGCAGTGTACCGGGACAGACCTATCAGCCCCAGCATTTT
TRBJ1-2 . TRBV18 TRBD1 CASSPTSDRVDGYTF TGTGCCAGCTCACCCACCTCGGACAGGGTGGATGGCTACACCTTC
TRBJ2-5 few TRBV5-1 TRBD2 CASSLEGTSSRETQYF TGCGCCAGCAGCTTGGAGGGGACTAGTAGTAGGGAGACCCAGTACTTC
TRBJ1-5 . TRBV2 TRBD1 CASGQGRGNQPQHF TGTGCCAGCGGACAGGGGAGGGGCAATCAGCCCCAGCATTTT
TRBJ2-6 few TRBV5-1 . CASSAGVSGANVLTF TGCGCCAGCAGCGCAGGGGTCTCTGGGGCCAACGTCCTGACTTTC
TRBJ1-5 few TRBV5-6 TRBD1 CASSKDRGWDQPQHF TGTGCCAGCAGCAAGGACAGGGGATGGGATCAGCCCCAGCATTTT
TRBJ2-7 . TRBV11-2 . CASSLVSPDYEQYF TGTGCCAGCAGCTTAGTATCTCCAGACTACGAGCAGTACTTC
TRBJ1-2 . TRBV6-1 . CASSAQGRANYGYTF TGTGCCAGCAGCGCCCAGGGTAGGGCTAACTATGGCTACACCTTC
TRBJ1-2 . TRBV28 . CASSFSGNGYTF TGTGCCAGCAGTTTCTCAGGGAACGGCTACACCTTC
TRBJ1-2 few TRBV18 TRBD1 CASSPNGQGMGYTF TGTGCCAGCTCACCAAATGGACAGGGAATGGGCTACACCTTC
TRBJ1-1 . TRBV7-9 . CASSLVGGRRTEAFF TGTGCCAGCAGCTTAGTCGGGGGGAGGAGGACTGAAGCTTTCTTT
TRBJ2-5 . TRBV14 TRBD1 CASSQDWTGRTYQETQYF TGTGCCAGCAGCCAAGATTGGACAGGGCGGACGTACCAAGAGACCCAGTACTTC
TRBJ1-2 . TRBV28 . CASSFQGISYGYTF TGTGCCAGCAGTTTTCAGGGAATCTCCTATGGCTACACCTTC
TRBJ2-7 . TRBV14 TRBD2 CASSLSLASGENPRPYEQYF TGTGCCAGCAGCCTATCGCTGGCTAGCGGGGAGAACCCCCGACCCTACGAGCAGTACTTC
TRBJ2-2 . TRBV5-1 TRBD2 CASSLGLAGSLAGELFF TGCGCCAGCAGCTTGGGACTAGCGGGAAGTTTAGCCGGGGAGCTGTTTTTT
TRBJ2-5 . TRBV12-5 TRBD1 CASGYRQGAVETQYF TGTGCTAGTGGTTACCGACAGGGGGCCGTAGAGACCCAGTACTTC
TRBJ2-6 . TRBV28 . CASFAAPSSGANVLTF TGTGCCAGCTTTGCAGCGCCCAGCTCTGGGGCCAACGTCCTGACTTTC
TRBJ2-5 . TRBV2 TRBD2 CASSWTSGTETQYF TGTGCCAGCAGTTGGACTAGCGGGACAGAGACCCAGTACTTC
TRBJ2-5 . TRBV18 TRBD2 CASSPGLAGQETQYF TGTGCCAGCTCACCCGGACTAGCGGGGCAAGAGACCCAGTACTTC
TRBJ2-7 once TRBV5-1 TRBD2 CASSLGAGGLEQYF TGCGCCAGCAGCTTAGGAGCGGGAGGGCTCGAGCAGTACTTC